This record concerns one TCR beta chain sequence. The antigen is unknown. The data were obtained in a study of long-term antiretroviral therapy in people with HIV. Study-wide points: Among HIV repertoires, CDR3 length ranges were narrower than those of controls. Post-ART diversity increased but stayed below transplant donor controls.

The immunoSEQ assay was v3.0, run at survey level. Profiled with immunoSEQ multiplex PCR; TCRdb holds only in-frame clones, not every one. The table has some 28,000 clones, around four fifths seen once. The CDR3 is 13 amino acids. Per the germline V gene, CDR1 is LNHDA and CDR2 is SQIVND (reference sequence). V was pared by 1 base and J by 2 bases, with 6 bases between. The gene calls are TRBV19 and TRBJ2-7; no definite D call. This specimen was unsorted PBMCs, taken roughly 2.7 years after starting antiretroviral therapy. This sequence was found in a man between 25 and 39 years old with HIV. The CDR3 nucleotides are TGTGCCAGTAGTATAGGGCCGCCCTACGAGCAGTACTTC. Its protein product is CASSIGPPYEQYF.